Presented here are 10 T cell receptor beta chains from one specimen sequenced in a study of blood T cell repertoires in COVID-19. TCRdb's table, derived via immunoSEQ multiplex PCR, lists solely in-frame clones and lacks some. Seen here are fewer than 250,000 clones, about 90% observed once, and the top ten hold about 2.5%. Sequenced material: peripheral blood. Every receptor here comes from a woman between 55 and 75 years old with acute or convalescent COVID-19.

This clone was seen once. Other DNA variants within this sample encode the same CDR3. This chain uses TRBV19 with TRBJ1-3; D is perhaps TRBD1 (5 bases). Trimming left V 7 bases short and J 1 base short, with 8 bases between. This CDR3 spans 13 amino acids. Germline assignment: CDR1 LNHDA and CDR2 SQIVND (reference sequence). DNA of the CDR3: TGTGCCAGTATCCGGGGGTCTGGAAACACCATATATTTT. Its translation: CASIRGSGNTIYF.

The chain has TRBV6-5 and TRBJ1-2, with D perhaps TRBD1 (5 bases). Germline assignment: CDR1 MNHEY and CDR2 SVGAGI. The CDR3 sequence is 13 residues long. V shed 6 bases and J shed 3 bases, with 11 bases lying between them. For the CDR3, the DNA is TGTGCCAGCAGGGCGGGGCAGCACTATGGCTACACCTTC. Encoded protein: CASRAGQHYGYTF.

This clone occurred a few times. This chain uses TRBV5-1 with TRBJ1-1, with D maybe TRBD1 (5 bases). Per the germline V gene, CDR1 is SGHRS and CDR2 is YFSETQ. V shed 4 bases and J shed 2 bases, with 12 bases lying between them. The CDR3 totals 14 residues. The CDR3 protein is CASSSPQGNTEAFF. The CDR3 DNA reads TGCGCCAGCAGCAGTCCCCAGGGCAACACTGAAGCTTTCTTT.

The chain has TRBV28 and TRBJ2-5; 9 bases fit TRBD2. Germline CDR1 is MDHEN and CDR2 is SYDVKM. There are 15 residues in the CDR3. With 3 bases clipped from V and 1 base from J, the junction kept 3 bases outside the gene matches. The CDR3 region is CASSFAGGRQETQYF. The CDR3 region has the DNA TGTGCCAGCAGTTTCGCGGGAGGGCGCCAAGAGACCCAGTACTTC.

This clone was counted a few times. This sequence joins TRBV18 and TRBJ1-2, with TRBD1 matching over 7 bases. Germline V gene sequence: CDR1 KGHSH, CDR2 LQKENI. V was pared by 3 bases and J by 0 bases, with 7 bases of the junction left unmatched. The CDR3 is 16 residues long. CDR3 nucleotide sequence: TGTGCCAGCTCACCCCGTCAGGGGGGCGCTAACTATGGCTACACCTTC. Translation gives CASSPRQGGANYGYTF.

This chain uses TRBV6-5 with TRBJ1-1, with 7 bases matching TRBD1. The germline V gene has CDR1 MNHEY and CDR2 SVGAGI. This CDR3 contains 14 residues. The junction had 4 bases not matched to a gene; V was cut back by 6 bases and J by 0 bases. CDR3 sequence reads: CASRSGTVNTEAFF. CDR3 DNA sequence: TGTGCCAGCAGGTCCGGGACAGTGAACACTGAAGCTTTCTTT.

The chain couples TRBV10-2 to TRBJ1-5; D might be TRBD1 (5 bases). CDR3 length: 14 residues. Looked up from germline, CDR1 is WSHSY and CDR2 is SAAADI. V lost 8 bases, J lost 4 bases, and 15 bases lay in between. The CDR3 DNA reads as TGCGCCAGCTCCCTAGGACACAATAATCAGCCCCAGCATTTT. This codes for CASSLGHNNQPQHF.

The chain combines TRBV28 with TRBJ2-2; D is perhaps TRBD2 (5 bases). Trimming removed 5 bases at V and 8 bases at J, with 24 bases between. Germline assignment: CDR1 MDHEN and CDR2 SYDVKM. The CDR3 sequence is 17 residues long. The CDR3 region is CASSPPREGRSPGELFF. The CDR3 region has the DNA TGTGCCAGCAGTCCCCCTCGCGAGGGTAGGAGCCCGGGGGAGCTGTTTTTT. The full variable domain, its missing parts supplied by reference TRBV28 and TRBJ2-2, is DVKVTQSSRYLVKRTGEKVFLECVQDMDHENMFWYRQDPGLGLRLIYFSYDVKMKEKGDIPEGYSVSREKKERFSLILESASTNQTSMYLCASSPPREGRSPGELFFGEGSRLTVL.

The V and J genes are TRBV5-1 and TRBJ1-2; TRBD1 might be the D (6 bases). This CDR3 contains 16 residues. From germline, CDR1 is SGHRS and CDR2 YFSETQ. Trimming pared 1 base from V and 4 bases from J, leaving 17 bases between. CDR3 sequence: CASSLSFTGGPYGYTF. CDR3 bases: TGCGCCAGCAGCTTGTCTTTCACGGGGGGGCCCTATGGCTACACCTTC.

This clone was recorded a few times. This rearrangement joins TRBV10-3 to TRBJ2-7, with TRBD1 identical over 7 bases. Germline loops: CDR1 ENHRY, CDR2 SYGVKD. V lost 6 bases, J lost 5 bases, and 10 bases stayed unmatched. This CDR3 comprises 14 residues. The CDR3 nucleotides read TGTGCCATCAGACCCTCGACAGGGTCCCACGAGCAGTACTTC. Translating it yields CAIRPSTGSHEQYF.